This T cell receptor (beta chain) was found in a study of regulatory T cells in long-lasting Graves disease. The CDR3 loop spans 15 amino acids. With V trimmed by 0 bases and J by 6 bases, 8 bases remained unmatched. Germline V CDR1 and CDR2: DFQATT, SNEGSKA (reference sequence). Through Arm-PCR of CDR3 regions and iRepertoire HTBI primers, TCR beta libraries were built. TCRdb independently ran MiXCR on the multiplex PCR reads; one entry per CDR3 protein. This sample carries 300,000 to 400,000 distinct CDR3 sequences, over 15% of them seen once, and the ten largest clones take about 27%. Time point indicated: newly diagnosed GD, antithyroid drugs for less than 3 months. Preparation of the TCR library used RNA extracted from PBMCs. This sample also belongs to another study, concerning T cells in Graves' hyperthyroidism and ophthalmopathy. As that report states: Stable hyperthyroidism: no ophthalmopathy progression over 18 months of follow-up.

The clonotype was recovered from a man between 35 and 55 years old with Graves disease. The material was peripheral blood mononuclear cells (PBMCs), obtained at new diagnosis, from a patient treated with antithyroid drugs. The gene calls are TRBV20-1 and TRBJ2-3; 8 bases fit TRBD2. The DNA for the CDR3 is TGCAGTGCTAGAGATACCCGGGGGGGGTATGATACGCAGTATTTT. Translated, it gives CSARDTRGGYDTQYF.